This TCR beta chain emerged from a study of T cells in Graves' hyperthyroidism and ophthalmopathy. Study in general: At the time of initial diagnosis and before any treatment, peripheral blood was collected.

Germline assignment: CDR1 SGHTA and CDR2 FQGNSA. There are 16 residues in the CDR3. V shed 8 bases and J 3 bases; nucleotides not matched to a gene: 12. The source material, RNA transcripts, was used to amplify TCR beta CDR3 regions. Carried out on the TCR CDR3, a first-round RT-PCR used the HTBI primer set. TCRdb fed the multiplex PCR reads into MiXCR, producing one record per CDR3 protein. There are over 150,000 distinct CDR3 sequences in the sample; about 15% occur only once, and about half lies in the top ten. This clonotype was seen repeatedly, ten times or more. Sequencing used blood. The sequence was obtained from a woman between 45 and 60 years old with Graves' hyperthyroidism. The chain joins TRBV7-2 to TRBJ2-3; 9 bases line up with TRBD2. The CDR3 sequence: CASARIAGDVTDTQYF. The CDR3 DNA reads as TGTGCCAGCGCCCGGATAGCGGGAGACGTAACAGATACGCAGTATTTT.